The 14 T cell receptor beta chains below were found in one sample sequenced in a study of cytomegalovirus exposure and HLA in healthy donors. Use of 60 Vbeta and 13 Jbeta primers characterized the PCR. Profiling relied on immunoSEQ multiplex PCR, and the TCRdb table lists in-frame clones only, not all of them. This table holds 210,000 or so clones, around 79% found once. Sequenced sample: PBMCs. These receptors were collected from a young man in good health and CMV-seronegative.

This clone came up a few times. The V and J genes are TRBV6-5 and TRBJ1-6; weak D call: TRBD1 (6 bases). The CDR3 totals 16 residues. The V end lost 0 bases, the J end lost 8 bases, and 14 bases lay between the germline ends. The germline V gene has CDR1 MNHEY and CDR2 SVGAGI. The CDR3 bases are TGTGCCAGCAGTTACTCGAATCCAGGGGTTGATTCACCCCTCCACTTT. Residues: CASSYSNPGVDSPLHF.

The V call is TRBV7-8, the J call TRBJ1-6; TRBD1 matches 7 bases. V lost 3 bases and J lost 9; bases outside the gene matches: 8. CDR1 is SGHVS and CDR2 is FQNEAQ in the germline V gene. The CDR3 runs 15 residues. This chain's CDR3 is CASSFADREGSPLHF. The DNA of the CDR3 is TGTGCCAGCAGCTTCGCAGACAGGGAAGGTTCACCCCTCCACTTT.

This clone has a single count. The chain is built from TRBV7-3 and TRBJ2-1, with D maybe TRBD1 (5 bases). The CDR3 extends over 18 amino acids. The V and J ends lost 5 bases and 0 bases respectively, with 20 bases between them. Per the germline V gene, CDR1 is SGHTA and CDR2 is FQGTGA. The CDR3 region has the DNA TGTGCCAGCAGCCGCCCCTACAGGAATATCAGCTCCTACAATGAGCAGTTCTTC. It is translated as CASSRPYRNISSYNEQFF.

The rearrangement uses TRBV5-1 and TRBJ2-1, with 10 positions matching TRBD2. Trimming cost V 4 bases and J 8 bases; bases outside gene matches: 9. From germline, CDR1 is SGHRS and CDR2 YFSETQ. The CDR3 is made up of 15 amino acids. CDR3 bases: TGCGCCAGCAGCCTCCTAGCGGGAGAGGACTATGAGCAGTTCTTC. Amino acids: CASSLLAGEDYEQFF.

The chain combines TRBV6-1 with TRBJ1-5; D gene uncertain. CDR3 length: 14 residues. Germline CDR1 reads MNHNS; CDR2 reads SASEGT. Deletions cut 7 bases from V and 1 base from J, with 11 bases between. CDR3: CASNHDRSNQPQHF. The CDR3 nucleotides are TGTGCCAGCAATCATGATCGGAGCAATCAGCCCCAGCATTTT.

J is TRBJ1-2 and V is TRBV28; D unresolved. The germline V gene encodes CDR1 MDHEN and CDR2 SYDVKM. The CDR3 length is 14 residues. V was trimmed by 2 bases and J by 0 bases, leaving 7 bases between them. The CDR3 DNA reads TGTGCCAGCAGTTTAGGCGGGGCTAACTATGGCTACACCTTC. Amino acids: CASSLGGANYGYTF.

The V call is TRBV5-4, the J call TRBJ1-1; D not resolved. The germline CDR1 and CDR2 sequences are SGHNT and YYREEE (reference sequence). This CDR3 region has 13 residues. V was trimmed by 0 bases and J by 6 bases, leaving 9 bases between them. The CDR3 nucleotides are TGTGCCAGCAGCTTGGTAGAGAGCTCTGAAGCTTTCTTT. It is translated as CASSLVESSEAFF.

The chain combines TRBV9 with TRBJ1-6; no clear D gene. Germline CDR1 SGDLS, CDR2 YYNGEE. V shed 2 bases and J shed 0 bases, with 6 bases lying between them. This CDR3 region has 15 residues. The CDR3 sequence is CASSVGSSYNSPLHF. CDR3 coding DNA: TGTGCCAGCAGCGTGGGCAGCTCCTATAATTCACCCCTCCACTTT.

This clone turned up a few times. V is TRBV28 and J is TRBJ1-1, with D unclear. The CDR3 loop spans 12 amino acids. Trimming pared 2 bases from V and 8 bases from J, leaving 9 bases between. Germline lookup yields CDR1 MDHEN and CDR2 SYDVKM. CDR3 sequence (DNA): TGTGCCAGCAGTTTACTCGGCAGGGAAGCTTTCTTT. Its protein product is CASSLLGREAFF.

The chain uses TRBV5-5 and TRBJ1-2; 8 bases fit TRBD1. Germline CDR1 reads SGHKS; CDR2 reads YYEKEE (reference sequence). The junction had 7 bases not matched to a gene; V was cut back by 3 bases and J by 6 bases. The CDR3 sequence is 14 residues long. The CDR3 region has the DNA TGTGCCAGCAGCTGGGCAGGACAGGGAGATGGCTACACCTTC. The encoded protein is CASSWAGQGDGYTF.

This chain links TRBV19 with TRBJ2-3; D might be TRBD2 (7 bases). CDR3 length: 17 residues. The V gene's germline CDR1 is LNHDA and CDR2 SQIVND (reference sequence). V shed 7 bases and J shed 5 bases, with 25 bases lying between them. CDR3 coding DNA: TGTGCCAGTACCCGATCCTCCGGGGGGCGAGTGGTAGATACGCAGTATTTT. As protein: CASTRSSGGRVVDTQYF.

The V call is TRBV6-5, the J call TRBJ2-1, with 7 bases fitting TRBD2. CDR1 is MNHEY and CDR2 is SVGAGI in the germline V gene. The CDR3 has 15 residues. The V segment lost 6 bases and the J segment 0 bases; nucleotides outside the gene matches: 5. The CDR3 nucleotides are TGTGCCAGCAGATTGGGGGGGAGCTCCTACAATGAGCAGTTCTTC. This encodes CASRLGGSSYNEQFF.

The CDR3 sequence is CASSQDPGLAGSEQFF. The CDR3 DNA reads TGCGCCAGCAGCCAAGACCCGGGACTAGCGGGATCTGAGCAGTTCTTC. V and J are TRBV4-3 and TRBJ2-1, with 13 positions matching TRBD2. This CDR3 is built from 16 residues. V was pared by 0 bases and J by 9 bases, with 5 bases of the junction left unmatched. The germline gives CDR1 LGHNA, CDR2 YSLEER.

This clone was detected only a few times. The chain joins TRBV5-1 to TRBJ2-7, with D possibly TRBD1 on 6 matching bases. Germline V gene lookup returns CDR1 SGHRS and CDR2 YFSETQ. This CDR3 is 14 amino acids long. V was clipped by 4 bases and J by 1 base, with 12 bases between them. The CDR3 loop is CASSPTQGSYEQYF. CDR3 sequence (DNA): TGCGCCAGCAGCCCTACACAGGGATCCTACGAGCAGTACTTC.